This T cell receptor beta chain originates from a study of T cells after posttransplantation cyclophosphamide (TCRdb year 2016). Broadly, across the study: Using TRB sequencing, the study followed how the T cell repertoire rebuilt after myeloablative bone marrow transplantation with posttransplantation cyclophosphamide given as GVHD prophylaxis. Antigen receptor sequencing was done on samples from over 30 PTCy-treated patients and from approximately 17 related bone marrow donors of those patients. Blood from all 30 or so PTCy patients with 1-year posttransplant specimens was subjected to TRB sequencing. TRB sequencing was also done on up to roughly 3 additional blood samples from 2 to 5.2 years after transplant in 3 patients, and on pretransplant blood from 4 patients. Because TRA and TRB clonality correlated tightly in fewer than ten samples, the subsequent TCR analyses were limited to TRB only. Public TRB sequences were queried against a database of over 3,000 sequences associated with responses to pathogens, tumor antigens, self-antigens and alloantigens.

As regards this clone: It lacks a known antigen. Base qualities are not provided; no much larger clone lies one nucleotide away.

Study-level results and caveats: Donor-recipient similarity was low at 1-2 months but increased during the first year, and donor CD8+ memory clones often dominated later blood repertoires. The TRB repertoires of T cells infiltrating skin or the GI tract showed only limited overlap with the TRB repertoires found in blood. Across the roughly 40 patients, TRB clonality was highly associated with recipient CMV seropositivity and CMV reactivation, and diversity with PTCy was similar to that in the CNI/methotrexate controls.

Peripheral blood samples were provided by related bone marrow donors on the day of marrow donation. Peripheral blood and bone marrow mononuclear cells were isolated by Ficoll-Hypaque density centrifugation and were cryopreserved. FACS on a FACSAria II was used to sort CD4+ and CD8+ T cells, including the naive and memory subsets. TRB sequencing was run on genomic DNA with either the immunoSEQ assay at survey resolution or the hsTCRB kit. Under the source paper's analysis protocol: The immunoSEQ software was used for initial read processing, and the LymphoSeq R package was used for repertoire analyses. Clonality was computed as 1 minus normalized Shannon entropy, and a Gini coefficient was also calculated for each TRB dataset. Phenotypes of unsorted samples were inferred by mapping TRB sequences from sorted subsets of the recipient or donor onto the same recipient's unsorted samples. TCRdb mirrors the immuneACCESS table, restricted to in-frame sequences. Some clones are absent from its copies; in checked studies, under half trace to an unresolved V gene, and the reason for the others is unknown. V, J and clone size are those of that table, while D and trimming were read from the DNA. This sample lists 6,900 or so clones; around 78% were detected once. In total, the top ten clones hold under 30% of the sample.

The sequence was obtained from a woman aged 50 to 65 in good health and a related stem cell transplant donor. Sequenced material: memory CD4+ T cells sorted from blood.

The nucleotide sequence reads as follows: TGTGCCAGCAGCCCTCCGGGACTAGCGGGATCCGAGCAGTACTTC. This yields the protein CASSPPGLAGSEQYF. The chain employs TRBV9 and TRBJ2-7, with 13 central nucleotides matching TRBD2. V is trimmed back by 4 bases and J by 6 bases, and the junction contains 7 bases that no gene match accounts for. CDR1 and CDR2 are read off the germline V gene as SGDLS and YYNGEE. The CDR3 contains 15 residues, cysteine and phenylalanine counted. Only the CDR3 DNA is retained, 45 bases long and in frame from the first base.